Reported below is one TCR beta chain. These data originate in a study of cytotoxic CD8 clonotypes in ibrutinib-treated CLL. This CDR3 region has 15 residues. Germline V CDR1 and CDR2: SGHDT, YYEEEE. The junction had 9 bases not matched to a gene; V was cut back by 1 base and J by 5 bases. The assay was immunoSEQ multiplex PCR, and TCRdb's table has in-frame clones only and misses some. The table shows 50,000 to 75,000 clones, with about three quarters occurring only once. The material sequenced was PBMCs, taken after 12 months of ibrutinib treatment. The chain employs TRBV5-6 and TRBJ2-7, with 7 bases matching TRBD1. The source of this sequence is a human donor with chronic lymphocytic leukemia. The CDR3 DNA follows: TGTGCCAGCAGCTTGCGGCCAGGGGGTATCCACGAGCAGTACTTC. It yields the protein CASSLRPGGIHEQYF.